This TCR beta chain was recorded in a study of blood T cells in healthy people across ages. The individuals who served as donors were healthy Caucasians living in Russia, aged roughly 6 to 90. The CDR3 has 16 amino acids. V was clipped by 6 bases and J by 9 bases; unmatched bases: 15. Per the germline V gene, CDR1 is LGHDT and CDR2 is YNNKEL (reference sequence). This clonotype was seen a handful of times. The antigen remains unidentified. General observations from the study: PBMCs left unsorted prevented a conclusive naive versus antigen-experienced comparison.

PCR was performed a second time for about 7 to 12 cycles using a sample-barcoded 5' primer and a J-beta primer mix. MiXCR, run by TCRdb on the 5' RACE reads, gives a single entry per CDR3 protein. This table holds approximately 290,000 distinct CDR3 sequences, roughly 29% found once. Source material: blood. This chain joins TRBV3-1 and TRBJ2-2, with 8 bases identical to TRBD2. This receptor was identified in a woman in her sixties or seventies in good health. CDR3: CASSSGLVYDYRELFF. The CDR3 nucleotides are TGTGCCAGCAGTTCGGGACTAGTCTACGACTATCGGGAGCTGTTTTTT.